This T cell receptor beta chain was captured in a study of CD8 T cells in ankylosing spondylitis. TCRdb redid the calling of the 5' RACE reads with MiXCR, one entry per CDR3 protein. The table shows approximately 220,000 distinct CDR3 sequences, with roughly a tenth occurring only once. This clonotype turned up a few times. The CDR3 spans 15 residues. V was trimmed by 2 bases and J by 5 bases, leaving 13 bases between them. CDR1 is MNHEY and CDR2 is SMNVEV in the germline V gene (reference sequence). This chain uses TRBV27 with TRBJ2-1; D is undetermined. The sequenced sample consisted of blood, either unsorted or a sorted T cell fraction (not recorded which). The receptor's source is a male donor with ankylosing spondylitis or in good health (not recorded which). CDR3 DNA: TGTGCCAGCAGTTTAAGAGTCAGCTGGGACAATGAGCAGTTCTTC. As protein: CASSLRVSWDNEQFF.